This T cell receptor (beta chain) is from a study of T cell changes during pregnancy in multiple sclerosis. The assay was immunoSEQ multiplex PCR, and TCRdb's table has in-frame clones only and misses some. The table lists approximately 65,000 clones, 85% to 95% of them singletons. The V and J ends lost 1 base and 3 bases respectively, with 12 bases between them. The V gene's germline CDR1 is SEHNR and CDR2 FQNEAQ (reference sequence). The CDR3 is 15 amino acids. The source of this sequence is a female donor in good health, enrolled as a control in a pregnancy study. The genes are TRBV7-9 and TRBJ1-2; a possible D gene is TRBD1 (6 bases). The input for sequencing was CD8+ T cells from peripheral blood mononuclear cells, taken in the third trimester of pregnancy. The CDR3: CASSLVRPGDYGYTF. The CDR3 nucleotides are TGTGCCAGCAGCTTAGTTCGGCCAGGGGACTATGGCTACACCTTC.